This T cell receptor beta chain was recovered during a study of beta chain features in type 1 diabetes (dated by TCRdb to the late 2010s). The study in broad terms: Patients and healthy donors did not differ in mean age, gender distribution, total cell number or subset yield. The study compared the TCRB repertoires of sorted circulating CD4+ T cell subsets in recently diagnosed type 1 diabetes patients with those in matched healthy donors. Regulatory and stem cell-like memory subsets were obtained from only 8 patients and about 8 healthy donors, while naive and central memory subsets were obtained from all 30 or so donors. Across all samples, almost 110 million sorted cells were examined, and cell number per subset correlated strongly with RNA yield. What the work shows at the level of the full study, not this receptor alone: Type 1 diabetes patients showed a moderate but significant shortening of TCRB CDR3 length in all four CD4+ subsets. Patients with type 1 diabetes made fewer insertions and deleted more nucleotides at VDJ recombination sites, implying thymic rearrangement abnormalities. The naive, central memory and regulatory TCRB repertoires appeared to resemble one another more closely among patients than among healthy donors. Only small numbers of individuals were included in the HLA sub-analyses, which left unresolved whether HLA type had any influence on TCRB rearrangement. PCR might favor shorter templates, but patient and control samples were amplified and corrected together, so any skew would affect both groups equally. Because cDNA rather than genomic DNA was sequenced, highly expressing activated cells could have been over-represented, although no difference in activation and CD3 levels was found between groups.

The entire isolated RNA was reverse transcribed using the High Capacity cDNA Reverse Transcription Kit, and thus expressed TCRB transcripts were sequenced. Deep immunoSEQ sequencing was performed on naive, central memory and regulatory T cell samples, with an average of roughly 3.3 million total reads per sample. Sorted cells were lysed in RLT buffer and RNA was extracted with DNase-treated RNeasy Micro or Mini kits, depending on cell number. To prevent cross-contamination, every cell subset was processed on its own, while patient and healthy donor samples were processed together. The immunoSEQ multiplex PCR was used to amplify TCRB sequences from cDNA, yielding 87-bp fragments that span the CDR3 region. Amplicons were sequenced on the Illumina HiSeq platform. The authors' pipeline ran thus. Synthetic template baselines were used to correct PCR bias computationally, reads within Hamming distance 2 were collapsed, and singletons that could not be merged were discarded. Reads were aligned against IMGT to assign V, D and J genes, CDR3 length and insertions or deletions at six rearrangement sites. Within each subset, clonotype counts were normalized to the number of sorted cells before true diversity and Gini coefficients were calculated with the tcR R package. The overlap coefficient, calculated on TCRB nucleotide sequences, was used to quantify repertoire sharing. TCRdb mirrors the immuneACCESS table, restricted to in-frame sequences. Some clones are absent from its copies; in checked studies, under half trace to an unresolved V gene, and the reason for the others is unknown. V, J and clone size are those of that table, while D and trimming were read from the DNA. In all, the sample holds some 120,000 clones, and 15% to 20% of those were seen once. The ten top clones hold 2% to 3% of the sample.

From each donor, a single peripheral blood sample of about 100 mL on average was drawn into heparinised tubes. Naive, central memory, regulatory and stem cell-like memory CD4+ T cells were sorted on a BD FACSAria II using a panel including CD45RO, CCR7, CD25, CD127, CD95 and CD27. All sorted populations exceeded 95% purity. Right away, PBMCs were isolated by Lymphoprep density gradient centrifugation and were stained directly, with no culture step. So that batch effects would be minimized, each experiment stained and sorted samples in pairs, pairing one healthy donor with one patient. As for this clone: Its target antigen remains unknown. No quality values exist for individual bases; no much larger clone is one base distant.

Between the V and J ends, shortened by 1 base and 0 bases respectively, the junction contains 12 bases. CDR1 and CDR2, looked up from the germline V gene, are SGHTA and FQGNSA. The CDR3 runs 16 amino acids, cysteine and phenylalanine included. The only DNA kept is the CDR3, 48 bases in frame from the first base. This receptor was obtained from a man aged 18 to 30 with type 1 diabetes. The rearranged chain carries TRBV7-2 and TRBJ2-5; the D segment could be TRBD2, given 6 matching bases. Sequencing was performed on central memory CD4+ T cells from blood. CDR3 region: CASSLVGRGYQETQYF. The base sequence is TGTGCCAGCAGCTTAGTCGGGCGGGGATACCAAGAGACCCAGTACTTC.